Here is one T cell receptor (beta chain) with its context. The antigen remains undetermined. From germline, CDR1 is SGHRS and CDR2 YFSETQ. J gave up 2 bases and V 0 bases, and 14 bases lay outside the gene matches. This CDR3 spans 20 amino acids. This entry is derived from a study of cytomegalovirus exposure and HLA in healthy donors. Whole-study results and caveats: In an earlier analysis, in about 530 donors, most V segments appeared productive either ~90% or ~30% of the time. HLA restriction was apparent for most CMV-associated TCR beta chains in a later analysis.

Use of 60 Vbeta and 13 Jbeta primers characterized the PCR. Assay used: immunoSEQ multiplex PCR; TCRdb lists only in-frame clones, some missing. The top ten clones hold approximately 1.3% of a sample with 160,000 or so clones, about 85% of them seen once. The sequenced material came from PBMCs. This sequence originates from a man aged 50 to 59 in good health and CMV-seropositive. This sequence joins TRBV5-1 and TRBJ2-6; 7 nucleotides agree with TRBD1. The CDR3 DNA reads TGCGCCAGCAGCTTGGCCGGGACAGACCGAATCCGGACTGGGGCCAACGTCCTGACTTTC. It is translated as CASSLAGTDRIRTGANVLTF. Based on the CDR3 plus reference TRBV5-1 and TRBJ2-6, the full variable domain is KAGVTQTPRYLIKTRGQQVTLSCSPISGHRSVSWYQQTPGQGLQFLFEYFSETQRNKGNFPGRFSGRQFSNSRSEMNVSTLELGDSALYLCASSLAGTDRIRTGANVLTFGAGSRLTVL.